Below, 32 T cell receptor beta chains from the same sample are listed, as sequenced in a study of cytomegalovirus exposure and HLA in healthy donors. PCR primers comprised 60 Vbeta and 13 Jbeta primers. Method: immunoSEQ multiplex PCR; TCRdb's copy keeps in-frame clones and lacks some. Among 80,000 to 130,000 clones listed, around 80% were seen once. Input material: PBMCs. These receptors came from a woman in her fifties or sixties in good health and CMV-seropositive.

This clone has just one count. The chain links TRBV6-1 to TRBJ2-7; TRBD1 agrees at 11 bases. After removal of 3 bases from V and 4 bases from J, the junction contained 2 bases not matched to a gene. Germline CDR1 reads MNHNS; CDR2 reads SASEGT. The CDR3 has 14 residues. CDR3 protein: CASSEGQGGYEQYF. The CDR3 nucleotides read TGTGCCAGCAGTGAGGGACAGGGGGGATACGAGCAGTACTTC.

V is TRBV5-6 and J is TRBJ1-2; D uncertain. CDR1 SGHDT and CDR2 YYEEEE come from the germline V gene. V lost 0 bases, J lost 8 bases, and 14 bases lay in between. This CDR3 spans 14 amino acids. The DNA of the CDR3 is TGTGCCAGCAGCTTGGGCCGGGGAGTGGTGGGCTACACCTTC. Translating gives CASSLGRGVVGYTF.

The chain employs TRBV6-1 and TRBJ2-1, with 7 bases matching TRBD1. Trimming removed 3 bases from V and 5 bases from J; junction bases left unmatched: 4. The CDR3 loop spans 14 amino acids. The V gene's germline CDR1 is MNHNS and CDR2 SASEGT. The CDR3 DNA follows: TGTGCCAGCAGTGATGAGGGGGCCCACAATGAGCAGTTCTTC. Protein: CASSDEGAHNEQFF.

This clone came up a few times. The V call is TRBV7-9, the J call TRBJ2-1; TRBD2 agrees at 7 bases. Looked up from germline, CDR1 is SEHNR and CDR2 is FQNEAQ (reference sequence). The V and J ends lost 4 bases and 13 bases, in that order; junction bases with no gene match: 10. The CDR3 extends over 13 amino acids. Here the CDR3 DNA reads TGTGCCAGCAGCTCCACTCTCGGGAGGAGTCAGTTCTTC. This translates into CASSSTLGRSQFF.

The V and J genes are TRBV12-5 and TRBJ1-5; 9 positions agree with TRBD1. CDR1 and CDR2 (germline): LGHNT, FRNRAP. There are 20 residues in the CDR3. J gave up 1 base and V 6 bases, and 19 bases lay outside the gene matches. The CDR3 DNA sequence: TGTGCTAGTGGCCGCGAATTCGGACAGGGGAGTTTAGGCAGCAATCAGCCCCAGCATTTT. This gives the protein CASGREFGQGSLGSNQPQHF.

The rearrangement joins TRBV28 to TRBJ1-2, with TRBD1 matching over 8 bases. Germline-derived CDR1 and CDR2 are MDHEN and SYDVKM. The CDR3 loop spans 14 amino acids. With 7 bases clipped from V and 8 bases from J, the junction kept 12 bases outside the gene matches. CDR3 protein: CASTLTPGGYGYTF. CDR3 in DNA: TGTGCCAGCACTCTAACCCCAGGGGGCTACGGCTACACCTTC.

This sequence joins TRBV9 and TRBJ2-1, with 9 bases identical to TRBD2. CDR1 is SGDLS, CDR2 YYNGEE, per germline. V lost 2 bases and J lost 3; bases outside the gene matches: 3. This CDR3 spans 15 amino acids. CDR3 region: CASSVGGGVYNEQFF. The CDR3 DNA reads as TGTGCCAGCAGCGTCGGCGGGGGGGTCTACAATGAGCAGTTCTTC.

The V gene is TRBV7-9, the J gene TRBJ1-3; TRBD1 matches at 11 bases. V shed 4 bases and J 0 bases; nucleotides not matched to a gene: 5. The CDR3 is made up of 17 amino acids. Germline CDR1 and CDR2: SEHNR and FQNEAQ (reference sequence). The CDR3 reads CASSSRDRGYSGNTIYF. CDR3 DNA sequence: TGTGCCAGCAGCTCAAGGGACAGGGGGTACTCTGGAAACACCATATATTTT.

The chain recombines TRBV6-6 with TRBJ2-3; the match to TRBD1 covers 8 bases. Germline V gives CDR1 MNHNY, CDR2 SVGAGI (reference sequence). The CDR3 spans 15 residues. The V segment lost 2 bases and the J segment 4 bases; nucleotides outside the gene matches: 5. The CDR3 loop reads CASSYDRGPSDTQYF. The CDR3 bases are TGTGCCAGCAGTTACGACAGGGGACCGTCAGATACGCAGTATTTT.

This rearrangement joins TRBV7-3 to TRBJ1-4, with TRBD1 matching over 8 bases. Germline V gene lookup returns CDR1 SGHTA and CDR2 FQGTGA. J gave up 1 base and V 1 base, and 5 bases lay outside the gene matches. The CDR3 runs 17 residues. CDR3 sequence reads: CASSLIRGQGTNEKLFF. The CDR3 coding sequence is TGTGCCAGCAGCTTAATAAGAGGACAGGGAACTAATGAAAAACTGTTTTTT.

This clone showed up just a few times. CDR3 in amino acids: CASSTRQRSSYNEQFF. For the CDR3, the DNA is TGTGCCAGTAGTACCCGACAGAGAAGCTCCTACAATGAGCAGTTCTTC. The J gene is TRBJ2-1, the V gene TRBV19; D might be TRBD1 (5 bases). In germline, CDR1 is LNHDA, CDR2 SQIVND (reference sequence). CDR3 length equals 16 residues. V lost 4 bases, J lost 0 bases, and 13 bases lay in between.

The rearrangement links TRBV29-1 to TRBJ2-3, with 7 bases that match TRBD1. The germline gives CDR1 SQVTM, CDR2 ANQGSEA. The CDR3 length is 14 residues. V gave up 6 bases and J gave up 0 bases; unmatched junction bases: 6. CDR3 coding DNA: TGCAGCGTCACCCGGGACAGAAGCACAGATACGCAGTATTTT. It specifies CSVTRDRSTDTQYF.

This clone has just one count. The rearrangement joins TRBV5-1 to TRBJ1-1; TRBD1 is a possible D gene (5 bases). This CDR3 has 15 amino acids. Per germline, CDR1 SGHRS and CDR2 YFSETQ. The ends were cut back, 0 bases at V and 4 bases at J, with 13 bases in the middle. The CDR3 DNA reads as TGCGCCAGCAGCTTGGCCGCGGGGGGGGGCACTGAAGCTTTCTTT. This sequence encodes CASSLAAGGGTEAFF.

The chain uses TRBV5-1 and TRBJ1-4; TRBD1 matches 10 bases. Per the germline V gene, CDR1 is SGHRS and CDR2 is YFSETQ. V was clipped by 6 bases and J by 7 bases; unmatched bases: 6. The length of the CDR3 is 14 residues. The chain's CDR3 is CASTPGQGPEKLFF. Written as DNA, the CDR3 is TGCGCCAGCACCCCGGGACAGGGGCCTGAAAAACTGTTTTTT.

This clone was detected a few times. The J gene is TRBJ1-2, the V gene TRBV14; unclear D gene. The V gene lost 4 bases and the J gene lost 3 bases, with 12 bases spanning the gap. This CDR3 has 14 residues. CDR1 SGHDN and CDR2 FVKESK come from the germline V gene. The CDR3 spells CASSPYDGDYGYTF. The CDR3 bases are TGTGCCAGCAGCCCGTACGACGGGGACTATGGCTACACCTTC.

Only one count was recorded for this clone. The V gene is TRBV6-6, the J gene TRBJ1-5; D is uncertain. V lost 5 bases to trimming and J lost 7 bases, with 15 bases between them. The CDR3 contains 14 residues. The germline V gene has CDR1 MNHNY and CDR2 SVGAGI (reference sequence). The CDR3 nucleotides read TGTGCCAGCAGTACAGACAAGGAGGACCAGCCCCAGCATTTT. Encoded protein: CASSTDKEDQPQHF.

The chain has TRBV4-1 and TRBJ2-7; 11 positions agree with TRBD1. CDR3 size: 16 residues. The junction had 9 bases not matched to a gene; V was cut back by 3 bases and J by 5 bases. CDR1 and CDR2 (germline): MGHRA, YSYEKL. This CDR3 reads CASSHDPGTGGDEQYF. CDR3 DNA: TGCGCCAGCAGCCATGACCCCGGGACAGGGGGAGACGAGCAGTACTTC.

This rearrangement joins TRBV10-3 to TRBJ1-1; D is uncertain. Trimming left V 7 bases short and J 5 bases short, with 14 bases between. Germline CDR1 ENHRY, CDR2 SYGVKD. The CDR3 has 13 amino acids. CDR3: CAINPKGGTEAFF. The CDR3 DNA follows: TGTGCCATCAATCCCAAGGGAGGGACTGAAGCTTTCTTT.

The CDR3 loop reads CAISRGEGAKNIQYF. The CDR3 DNA is TGTGCCATCAGTCGGGGGGAGGGAGCCAAAAACATTCAGTACTTC. The chain has TRBV10-3 and TRBJ2-4, with 7 bases fitting TRBD2. V was clipped by 5 bases and J by 0 bases; unmatched bases: 4. Germline V CDR1 and CDR2: ENHRY, SYGVKD. The CDR3 sequence is 15 residues long.

This clone was recorded once. This rearrangement joins TRBV27 to TRBJ2-3; 7 bases align to TRBD2. Germline CDR1 reads MNHEY; CDR2 reads SMNVEV (reference sequence). CDR3 length: 15 residues. Trimming removed 5 bases from V and 2 bases from J; junction bases left unmatched: 7. Here the CDR3 DNA reads TGTGCCAGCAGTATAAGCGGGGCGCTCACAGATACGCAGTATTTT. Protein: CASSISGALTDTQYF.

This clone was observed a few times. For the CDR3, the DNA is TGTGCCTGGAACAGGGGTATTCAAGAGACCCAGTACTTC. Its protein is CAWNRGIQETQYF. The rearrangement uses TRBV30 and TRBJ2-5; 7 bases align to TRBD1. This CDR3 region has 13 residues. Germline lookup yields CDR1 GTSNPN and CDR2 SVGIG (reference sequence). V gave up 4 bases and J gave up 2 bases; unmatched junction bases: 4.

This chain connects TRBV5-6 to TRBJ1-4, with TRBD1 matching over 7 bases. The ends lost 4 bases at V and 8 bases at J; junction bases unmatched: 8. Germline V lookup: CDR1 SGHDT, CDR2 YYEEEE. This CDR3 is built from 14 residues. The CDR3 sequence is CASSRTGAREKLFF. For the CDR3, the DNA is TGTGCCAGCAGCCGCACAGGGGCTAGGGAAAAACTGTTTTTT.

The chain uses TRBV11-2 and TRBJ2-7; D not certain. Germline V gives CDR1 SGHAT, CDR2 FQNNGV. The CDR3 is 13 amino acids. V gave up 4 bases and J gave up 2 bases, with 9 bases separating them. CDR3 sequence reads: CASSWAAPYEQYF. CDR3 bases: TGTGCCAGCAGCTGGGCAGCCCCCTACGAGCAGTACTTC. The full variable domain, rest sourced from reference TRBV11-2 and TRBJ2-7, is EAGVAQSPRYKIIEKRQSVAFWCNPISGHATLYWYQQILGQGPKLLIQFQNNGVVDDSQLPKDRFSAERLKGVDSTLKIQPAKLEDSAVYLCASSWAAPYEQYFGPGTRLTVT.

V is TRBV7-2 and J is TRBJ2-5; unclear D gene. Between the trimmed V and J ends, which lost 5 bases and 4 bases, there was a span of 8 bases. CDR3 length equals 12 residues. Germline assignment: CDR1 SGHTA and CDR2 FQGNSA. The CDR3 loop reads CASSPERETQYF. In DNA form, the CDR3 reads TGTGCCAGCAGCCCGGAGCGAGAGACCCAGTACTTC. The entire variable domain, with the rest obtained from reference TRBV7-2 and TRBJ2-5, is as follows: GAGVSQSPSNKVTEKGKDVELRCDPISGHTALYWYRQSLGQGLEFLIYFQGNSAPDKSGLPSDRFSAERTGGSVSTLTIQRTQQEDSAVYLCASSPERETQYFGPGTRLLVL.

V gene TRBV30 combines with J gene TRBJ1-1; D is unresolved. The germline V gene encodes CDR1 GTSNPN and CDR2 SVGIG (reference sequence). This CDR3 is built from 11 residues. V dropped 4 bases and J dropped 8 bases, with 11 bases sitting between them. CDR3 sequence reads: CAWKAAQEAFF. In DNA, the CDR3 is TGTGCCTGGAAGGCGGCCCAGGAAGCTTTCTTT.

The chain carries TRBV30 and TRBJ1-1, with 12 nucleotides matching TRBD1. Germline V gives CDR1 GTSNPN, CDR2 SVGIG (reference sequence). With V trimmed by 0 bases and J by 0 bases, 5 bases remained unmatched. The CDR3 totals 17 residues. As DNA, the CDR3 is TGTGCCTGGAGTGTACGGGGACAGGGGGCTATGAACACTGAAGCTTTCTTT. It specifies CAWSVRGQGAMNTEAFF.

This clone was detected only a few times. This sequence joins TRBV5-4 and TRBJ1-1; 8 bases align to TRBD1. CDR3 size: 16 residues. V lost 0 bases and J lost 4; bases outside the gene matches: 8. Germline CDR1 is SGHNT and CDR2 is YYREEE (reference sequence). The CDR3: CASSLEPTGVGTEAFF. The DNA of the CDR3 is TGTGCCAGCAGCTTGGAACCGACAGGGGTGGGCACTGAAGCTTTCTTT.

This chain's CDR3 is CASSSNGPYEQYF. In nucleotides, the CDR3 is TGCGCCAGCAGCTCTAACGGTCCCTACGAGCAGTACTTC. The chain has TRBV5-1 and TRBJ2-7; D is undetermined. There are 13 residues in the CDR3. The V gene's germline CDR1 is SGHRS and CDR2 YFSETQ. Deletions cut 3 bases from V and 2 bases from J, with 9 bases between. The full variable domain, in which reference TRBV5-1 and TRBJ2-7 provide the parts outside the CDR3, is KAGVTQTPRYLIKTRGQQVTLSCSPISGHRSVSWYQQTPGQGLQFLFEYFSETQRNKGNFPGRFSGRQFSNSRSEMNVSTLELGDSALYLCASSSNGPYEQYFGPGTRLTVT.

The CDR3 region has the DNA TGTGCCTGGAGAGCTAGCGAATACGAGCAGTACTTC. Its translation: CAWRASEYEQYF. The chain has TRBV30 and TRBJ2-7; TRBD2 is a possible D gene (6 bases). Per the germline V gene, CDR1 is GTSNPN and CDR2 is SVGIG (reference sequence). This CDR3 is built from 12 residues. Trimming shortened V by 3 bases and J by 4 bases, and 10 bases separated the two germline ends.

This chain joins TRBV5-1 and TRBJ1-1, with D possibly being TRBD1 (6 bases). The CDR3 spans 17 residues. V lost 7 bases, J lost 1 base, and 23 bases lay in between. CDR1 is SGHRS, CDR2 YFSETQ, per germline. CDR3 region: CASAQGEKHGRNTEAFF. The DNA for the CDR3 is TGCGCCAGCGCACAGGGAGAGAAGCATGGGCGGAACACTGAAGCTTTCTTT.

The V and J genes are TRBV15 and TRBJ2-7, with unresolved D. The CDR3 is 12 residues long. The germline V gene encodes CDR1 LNHNV and CDR2 YYDKDF (reference sequence). V lost 0 bases and J 12 bases, leaving 12 bases between the germline ends. CDR3 in amino acids: CATSRDRLILYF. The DNA of the CDR3 is TGTGCCACCAGCAGAGATCGGTTAATTCTGTACTTC.

This chain uses TRBV6-5 with TRBJ1-4; 7 positions match TRBD1. J gave up 5 bases and V 4 bases, and 7 bases lay outside the gene matches. This CDR3 is 15 amino acids long. From germline, CDR1 is MNHEY and CDR2 SVGAGI. The CDR3 protein is CASSSEGGWNEKLFF. CDR3 DNA sequence: TGTGCCAGCAGTTCTGAAGGGGGCTGGAATGAAAAACTGTTTTTT.